The 5 T cell receptor beta chains presented below share a single source sample, sequenced in a study of blood T cells in healthy people across ages. Primers used in a second PCR of about 6 to 12 cycles were a sample-barcoded 5' primer and a J-beta primer mix. In TCRdb, the 5' RACE reads were re-called with MiXCR into one record per CDR3 protein. The table lists 730,000 or so distinct CDR3 sequences, less than 45% of them singletons. The material sequenced was blood. The source of these receptors is a man older than 75 in good health.

A few counts support this clonotype. The V gene is TRBV13, the J gene TRBJ2-1; D uncertain. With 2 bases removed from V and 8 bases from J, the gap between germline ends came to 4 bases. Germline V CDR1 and CDR2: PRHDT, FYEKMQ (reference sequence). The CDR3 has 11 amino acids. The CDR3 sequence is CASSLTDEQFF. The DNA of the CDR3 is TGTGCCAGCAGCTTAACCGATGAGCAGTTCTTC.

Remarks on this clonotype: This clone may be a read error of a much larger clone one base away. The V call is TRBV4-2, the J call TRBJ2-2; tentative D call: TRBD2 (6 bases). Germline CDR1 is LGHNA and CDR2 is YNFKEQ. The CDR3 covers 17 residues. The CDR3 loop reads CVSSQTNFRRGPGELFF. The DNA of the CDR3 is TGTGTCAGCAGCCAGACGAACTTTCGGAGGGGTCCCGGGGAGCTGTTTTTT.

This clonotype was counted once. This chain connects TRBV29-1 to TRBJ2-5, with D perhaps matching TRBD2 (5 bases). The end of the DNA is better explained by TRBJ2-7, so the J call may be wrong. CDR1 is SQVTM, CDR2 ANQGSEA, per germline. The CDR3 extends over 12 amino acids. CDR3 sequence (DNA): TGCAGCGTTGAAGATCCGGGATACGAGCAGTACTTC. Its translation: CSVEDPGYEQYF.

This clonotype was seen a handful of times. The V and J genes are TRBV28 and TRBJ2-2; TRBD2 matches 12 bases. Trimming at V came to 6 bases and at J to 4 bases, leaving 6 bases not matched to a gene. The CDR3 totals 16 residues. Germline V gene lookup returns CDR1 MDHEN and CDR2 SYDVKM. The CDR3 bases are TGTGCCAGCAGCCCTACTAGCGGGAGGTTCACCGGGGAGCTGTTTTTT. It translates to CASSPTSGRFTGELFF.

The gene calls are TRBV7-2 and TRBJ1-2; D not certain. Germline CDR1 SGHTA, CDR2 FQGNSA. Deletions cut 1 base from V and 8 bases from J, with 17 bases between. The CDR3 consists of 15 residues. The CDR3, as DNA: TGTGCCAGCAGCTTAGATTCGAACATCCCGAGGGGCTACACCTTC. It codes for CASSLDSNIPRGYTF.